The T cell receptor (beta chain) under discussion was sequenced for a study of blood T cell repertoires in COVID-19 (dated by TCRdb to the early 2020s). Notes on the research overall: The collaborator samples originated in the United States, Italy and Spain and spanned the acute and convalescent phases of COVID-19. The prospective study material was composed of cDNA or gDNA derived from T cells, B-cell-depleted T cells, or PBMCs. Deeply sampled blood TCRbeta repertoires from subjects exposed to, actively infected with, or recovered from COVID-19 were included in the dataset. The repertoires were released in a freely available public database meant as a resource for research on the immune response to SARS-CoV-2. Samples came from the ongoing ImmuneRACE study (first 160 participants) plus 1,254 subjects from 6 global collaborators. Sample metadata almost always included a de-identified subject ID, COVID-19 status, age in years and sex. Where HLA class I and class II types were available, the types were taken from metadata supplied by the sample provider, not from assay-based typing.

The paper as a whole reports these results and caveats: The amount of clinical and demographic metadata varied by source and participant and was provided uncurated.

Whole blood was collected in K2EDTA tubes by collaborating institutions according to the institutions' own protocols. Collaborator samples were shipped for TCRbeta analysis as frozen whole blood, isolated PBMCs, or DNA extracted from either sample type. Regarding this clone: Its antigen is unknown. No base quality information exists; no much larger clone differs at one position. Distinct nucleotide sequences in the sample also encode this CDR3.

The CDR3, from cysteine to phenylalanine, totals 16 residues. The retained sequence is limited to the CDR3, 48 bases, with the frame set at the first base. The germline V gene sets CDR1 to LGHNA and CDR2 to YNFKEQ. A distance of 14 bases separates the germline ends of V and J, which lose 1 base and 5 bases respectively. TCRbeta CDR3 regions were amplified from genomic DNA using the immunoSEQ Assay, a bias-controlled multiplex PCR. The published analysis was carried out like this. The number of nucleated cells in each sample was estimated from the amplification of reference gene primers within the assay. Sequence reads were collapsed and filtered to measure the absolute abundance of every unique TCRbeta CDR3 rearrangement. For each sample, productive Simpson clonality was calculated by taking the square root of Simpson's diversity index across productive rearrangements. Not all clones reach the TCRdb copy of this immuneACCESS table, which keeps in-frame sequences only. Checked studies attribute under half of the gap to unresolved V genes and leave the rest unexplained. That table supplies the V and J calls and clone size; D and trimming were determined from the DNA. Across this sample there are 30,000 to 40,000 clones, with approximately 95% seen only once. The ten largest clones take up around 0.92% of the sample.

Sequenced sample: peripheral blood. The V and J genes are TRBV4-2 and TRBJ1-4, with no reliable assignment of the D segment. The receptor's source is a male donor with active COVID-19. DNA sequence: TGTGCCAGCAGCCAAGGAGGCAACCGGGGAAATGAAAAACTGTTTTTT. The encoded protein is CASSQGGNRGNEKLFF.